The clone carrying this TCR beta chain occurred many times. Its target is not known. The sample belongs to a study of T-cell reconstitution after alpha-beta-depleted transplantation in children. Study results and caveats: By one year post-transplant, T-cell counts and diversity largely arose from T cells that were newly produced. At around two months after transplant, the alpha-beta T cells were reportedly derived from several hundred expanded clones that came from non-depleted graft cells. Certain patients had high TCRbeta diversity at day 60, and it came from recipient T cells and thymic progenitors that survived.

CDR1 is SGHVS, CDR2 FQNEAQ, per germline. V was pared by 2 bases and J by 4 bases, with 13 bases between. This CDR3 has 15 residues. Unique molecular identifiers were incorporated when the TCRbeta library was constructed. TCRdb analysed the PCR reads with MiXCR anew, one entry per CDR3 protein. The sample has 25,000 to 35,000 distinct CDR3 sequences, approximately 6.9% seen once. J is TRBJ2-3 and V is TRBV7-8; D gene unclear. Sequenced material: peripheral blood, taken 60 days after TCRalphabeta/CD19-depleted stem cell transplant. The receptor was derived from a child younger than two who had a stem cell transplant for acute myeloid leukemia, so the T cells may come from the graft donor. The CDR3 loop is CASSLQPRGADTQYF. CDR3 nucleotide sequence: TGTGCCAGCAGCTTACAGCCGCGCGGTGCAGATACGCAGTATTTT.